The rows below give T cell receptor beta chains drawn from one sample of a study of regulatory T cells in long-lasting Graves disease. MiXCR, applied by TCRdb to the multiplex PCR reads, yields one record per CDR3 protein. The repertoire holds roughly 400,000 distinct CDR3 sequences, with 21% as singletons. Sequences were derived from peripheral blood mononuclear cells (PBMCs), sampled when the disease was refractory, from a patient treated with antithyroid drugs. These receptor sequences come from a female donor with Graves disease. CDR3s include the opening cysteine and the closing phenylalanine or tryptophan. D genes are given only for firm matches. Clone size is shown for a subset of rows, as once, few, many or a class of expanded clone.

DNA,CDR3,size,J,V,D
TGCGCCAGCAGCCACATGCCCGGTAGCTATGGCTACACCTTC,CASSHMPGSYGYTF,-,TRBJ1-2,TRBV4-1,-
TGTGCCAGCAGCCCCCAGTTAGCGACCGAGCAGTTCTTC,CASSPQLATEQFF,few,TRBJ2-1,TRBV12-3/TRBV12-4,-
TGTGCCAGTAGTATGGGGGAGATCCCGTTTTTT,CASSMGEIPFF,-,TRBJ1-4,TRBV19,-
TGTGCCTGGACCGCACGGACCAACTATGGCTACACCTTC,CAWTARTNYGYTF,many,TRBJ1-2,TRBV30,-
TGTGCCAGCCGCAGCGCACCACATGAAGCTTTCTTT,CASRSAPHEAFF,many,TRBJ1-1,TRBV28,-
TGTGCCAGCATCCCGACGGGGGGTCCTCCCTACGAGCAGTACTTC,CASIPTGGPPYEQYF,many,TRBJ2-7,TRBV7-9,TRBD2
TGCAGCGTTGACGTTAGGGGCGACACCGGGGAGCTGTTTTTT,CSVDVRGDTGELFF,few,TRBJ2-2,TRBV29-1,-
TGTGCCAGAAGTATTCCATATGGCACTGAAGCTTTCTTT,CARSIPYGTEAFF,-,TRBJ1-1,TRBV19,-
TGTGCCAGCAGCTTAGGGACAGGGGGAGAGACCCAGTACTTC,CASSLGTGGETQYF,many,TRBJ2-5,TRBV12-3/TRBV12-4,TRBD1
TGTGCCAGCAGCACGCGACAGGGGGCCGTGGACACTGAAGCTTTCTTT,CASSTRQGAVDTEAFF,-,TRBJ1-1,TRBV7-9,TRBD1
TGTGCCAGCTCACCTTCGGGGAGGGAGCTGTTTTTT,CASSPSGRELFF,few,TRBJ2-2,TRBV18,-
TGTGCCAGCAGTGCTCCTAGCGGGCCGCTCGGGACAAGACTGTACTTC,CASSAPSGPLGTRLYF,few,TRBJ2-7,TRBV7-9,TRBD2
TGTGCCTGGAACCTCGGGGGTGGCACCGGGGAGCTGTTTTTT,CAWNLGGGTGELFF,-,TRBJ2-2,TRBV30,-
TGCAGCGTTGTTTCCGGGACAGTCTCTGAAGCTTTCTTT,CSVVSGTVSEAFF,-,TRBJ1-1,TRBV29-1,TRBD1
TGTGCCAGCAGTTTATTGGGCTCCCCTGAAGCTTTCTTT,CASSLLGSPEAFF,-,TRBJ1-1,TRBV27,-
TGTGCCAGCAGCTTCGGACTAGGGGAGACCCAGTACTTC,CASSFGLGETQYF,many,TRBJ2-5,TRBV12-3/TRBV12-4,TRBD2
TGCGCCAGCTTGCGGGAGCTCGGCACAGATACGCAGTATTTT,CASLRELGTDTQYF,-,TRBJ2-3,TRBV5-1,TRBD2
TGTGCCAGTAGTATAGGGCAGGGGGGATCCTATGGCTACACCTTC,CASSIGQGGSYGYTF,-,TRBJ1-2,TRBV19,TRBD1
TGTGCCAGCAGCTTTTTCATGGGCTCAAGGGCCGGGGAGCTGTTTTTT,CASSFFMGSRAGELFF,few,TRBJ2-2,TRBV5-5,-
TGTGCCAGTCGGACGCACTCCGGGACAGGACCGTATGGCTACACCTTC,CASRTHSGTGPYGYTF,many,TRBJ1-2,TRBV6-1,TRBD1
TGTGCCTGGAGTATCCCGACAGCCCAGGAGACCCAGTACTTC,CAWSIPTAQETQYF,many,TRBJ2-5,TRBV30,-
TGTGCCAGCAGTTCGGGACAAGCAGTCTACGAGCAGTACTTC,CASSSGQAVYEQYF,many,TRBJ2-7,TRBV12-3/TRBV12-4,-
TGCAGTGCTAGAACGGGAGGGATGGGGGAGACCCAGTACTTC,CSARTGGMGETQYF,-,TRBJ2-5,TRBV20-1,TRBD2
TGCAGTGCTAGTGAGGGGCCGCAACCCCTCCACTTT,CSASEGPQPLHF,-,TRBJ1-6,TRBV20-1,-
TGTGCCAGCAGCCAAGAAGGCGCCTACGAGCAGTACTTC,CASSQEGAYEQYF,many,TRBJ2-7,TRBV3-1,-
TGCAGTGCTAGTCCGACTGCAGGGGGCGGTGAGACCCAGTACTTC,CSASPTAGGGETQYF,many,TRBJ2-5,TRBV20-1,TRBD1
TGCGCCAGCAGCTTGTTTGCAGCCTCGAACACCGGGGAGCTGTTTTTT,CASSLFAASNTGELFF,few,TRBJ2-2,TRBV5-1,-
TGCAGTGCGCGACAGGGGGCCATGAACACTGAAGCTTTCTTT,CSARQGAMNTEAFF,-,TRBJ1-1,TRBV20-1,TRBD1
TGTGCCAGCAGTCTTCTAGGGACTAGCGGAGATTACGAGCAGTACTTC,CASSLLGTSGDYEQYF,-,TRBJ2-7,TRBV28,TRBD2
TGTGCCAGCAGTTCCCCCGGGACAGGGTCTGAAAAACTGTTTTTT,CASSSPGTGSEKLFF,many,TRBJ1-4,TRBV28,TRBD1
TGTGCCAGCAGCCCCCCGGGGGAGACCCAGTACTTC,CASSPPGETQYF,many,TRBJ2-5,TRBV18,-
TGTGCCAGCAGTTTAACAGCGGGAGGTTCCGAGCAGTACTTC,CASSLTAGGSEQYF,many,TRBJ2-7,TRBV28,TRBD2
TGCGCCAGCAGTCCTTTGGGACAGGGGATCTCTTCGGGGGAGACCCAGTACTTC,CASSPLGQGISSGETQYF,few,TRBJ2-5,TRBV5-1,TRBD1
TGCGCCAGCAGCCAAGAGCGGGCCGTCTACGAGCAGTACTTC,CASSQERAVYEQYF,-,TRBJ2-7,TRBV4-1,-
TGTGCCTCCTCTACAGCGGGGAAAAACATTCAGTACTTC,CASSTAGKNIQYF,-,TRBJ2-4,TRBV30,TRBD2
TGTGCCAGCAGTACGATCGACAGGGGCTCTGGAAACACCATATATTTT,CASSTIDRGSGNTIYF,many,TRBJ1-3,TRBV6-1,TRBD1
TGTGCCAGCAGCGATGGGGTCCGGACTAGCGGTTCCTACGAGCAGTACTTC,CASSDGVRTSGSYEQYF,few,TRBJ2-7,TRBV7-9,TRBD2
TGTGCCAGTAGCCAGTCCTCGACGACTGGAGCTAACTATGGCTACACCTTC,CASSQSSTTGANYGYTF,few,TRBJ1-2,TRBV19,-
TGTGCCAGTAGAGGACACCGAAGTAACTATGGCTACACCTTC,CASRGHRSNYGYTF,-,TRBJ1-2,TRBV19,-
TGCAGTGCTAGTGGGACAGCGAACCCCTACGAGCAGTACTTC,CSASGTANPYEQYF,-,TRBJ2-7,TRBV20-1,TRBD1
TGTGCCAGCAGTCCCTATTCTAATTCACCCCTCCACTTT,CASSPYSNSPLHF,-,TRBJ1-6,TRBV28,-
TGTGCCAGCAGCGGAAAAGCGAGGCAGCCCCAGCATTTT,CASSGKARQPQHF,-,TRBJ1-5,TRBV11-3,-
TGTGCCACCAGCAGAGAAAGGGGGAGGTTGAACTATGGCTACACCTTC,CATSRERGRLNYGYTF,few,TRBJ1-2,TRBV15,-
TGTGCCAGCAGGCTGGGACGGTCAAGATCCTACGAGCAGTACTTC,CASRLGRSRSYEQYF,-,TRBJ2-7,TRBV28,-
TGTGCCAGCAGTTTTCGGGACAGGAATTCTCAGCCCCAGCATTTT,CASSFRDRNSQPQHF,many,TRBJ1-5,TRBV28,TRBD1
TGTGCCAGCAGGGGCGCGGGTGGTAGCGGGATCTACGAGCAGTACTTC,CASRGAGGSGIYEQYF,many,TRBJ2-7,TRBV6-1,TRBD2
TGTGCCAGCAGCCAAGGACCGTGGGAGCAGTACTTC,CASSQGPWEQYF,many,TRBJ2-7,TRBV3-1,-
TGTGCCAGTAAAATAACAGGGGGCGGGAACACTGAAGCTTTCTTT,CASKITGGGNTEAFF,few,TRBJ1-1,TRBV19,TRBD1
TGCGCCAGCAGCCAGCCGACAGGGCTCGGGGGCTACACCTTC,CASSQPTGLGGYTF,-,TRBJ1-2,TRBV4-1,TRBD1
TGTGCCAGCAGGGGGACTAGCGGCACCGGGGAGCTGTTTTTT,CASRGTSGTGELFF,many,TRBJ2-2,TRBV28,TRBD2
TGTGCCATCAGGGGACAACTAAACGCGAACACCGGGGAGCTGTTTTTT,CAIRGQLNANTGELFF,-,TRBJ2-2,TRBV10-3,-
TGTGCCAGCAGTTACCGGGGACAAGACACAGATACGCAGTATTTT,CASSYRGQDTDTQYF,few,TRBJ2-3,TRBV6-2/TRBV6-3,-
TGTGCCACCAGTGCCTCGGACAGGTTGACCGGGGAGCTGTTTTTT,CATSASDRLTGELFF,-,TRBJ2-2,TRBV24-1,TRBD1
TGCGCCAGCAGCTCCAGAAGGAGCAGGGGGCTAGCCGGGGCCAACGCCCTGACTTTC,CASSSRRSRGLAGANALTF,once,TRBJ2-6,TRBV5-1,TRBD1